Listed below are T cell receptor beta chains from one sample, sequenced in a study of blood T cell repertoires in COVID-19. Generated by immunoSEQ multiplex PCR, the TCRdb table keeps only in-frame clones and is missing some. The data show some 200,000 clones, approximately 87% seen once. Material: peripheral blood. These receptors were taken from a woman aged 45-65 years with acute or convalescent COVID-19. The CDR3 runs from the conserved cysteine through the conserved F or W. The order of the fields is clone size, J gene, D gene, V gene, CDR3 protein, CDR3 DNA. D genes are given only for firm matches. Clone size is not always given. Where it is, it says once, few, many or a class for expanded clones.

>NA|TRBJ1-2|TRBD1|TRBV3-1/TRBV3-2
CASSRDRFYGYTF
TGTGCCAGCAGCCGGGACAGATTCTATGGCTACACCTTC
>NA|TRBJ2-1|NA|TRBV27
CASSGGIGQFF
TGTGCCAGCTCTGGGGGGATCGGGCAGTTCTTC
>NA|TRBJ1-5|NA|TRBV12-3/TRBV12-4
CASSFKEESPQHF
TGTGCCAGCAGCTTTAAAGAGGAATCGCCCCAGCATTTT
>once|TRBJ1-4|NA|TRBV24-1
CATSDFQGHPTNEKLFF
TGTGCCACCAGTGATTTTCAGGGGCATCCCACTAATGAAAAACTGTTTTTT
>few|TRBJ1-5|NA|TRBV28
CASTGPYQPQHF
TGTGCCAGCACAGGGCCCTATCAGCCCCAGCATTTT
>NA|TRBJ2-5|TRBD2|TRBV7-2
CASSFGGRATKTQYF
TGTGCCAGCAGCTTCGGCGGGAGGGCAACGAAGACCCAGTACTTC
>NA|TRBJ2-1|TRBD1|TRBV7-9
CASSFPGQGALDEQFF
TGTGCCAGCAGCTTCCCGGGACAGGGGGCTCTGGATGAGCAGTTCTTC
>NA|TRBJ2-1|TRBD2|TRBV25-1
CASTRGGSYNEQFF
TGTGCCAGCACCCGGGGAGGGTCCTACAATGAGCAGTTCTTC
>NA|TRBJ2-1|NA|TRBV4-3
CASSQDPRGYNEQFF
TGCGCCAGCAGCCAAGATCCAAGGGGGTACAATGAGCAGTTCTTC
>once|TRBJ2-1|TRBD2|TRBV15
CATAAGGPSTGEQFF
TGTGCCACCGCAGCGGGGGGACCGTCTACAGGGGAGCAGTTCTTC
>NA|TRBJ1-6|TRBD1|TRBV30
CAWRGDRSNSPLHF
TGTGCCTGGAGGGGGGACAGATCTAATTCACCCCTCCACTTT
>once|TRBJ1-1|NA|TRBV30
CAWTRGYSEAFF
TGTGCCTGGACCCGGGGTTACTCAGAAGCTTTCTTT
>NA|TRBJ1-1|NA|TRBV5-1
CASSSPGFRGTEAFF
TGCGCCAGCAGCTCCCCAGGGTTTCGAGGCACTGAAGCTTTCTTT
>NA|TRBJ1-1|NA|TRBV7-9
CASSPPAGVNTEAFF
TGTGCCAGCAGCCCACCCGCAGGGGTAAACACTGAAGCTTTCTTT